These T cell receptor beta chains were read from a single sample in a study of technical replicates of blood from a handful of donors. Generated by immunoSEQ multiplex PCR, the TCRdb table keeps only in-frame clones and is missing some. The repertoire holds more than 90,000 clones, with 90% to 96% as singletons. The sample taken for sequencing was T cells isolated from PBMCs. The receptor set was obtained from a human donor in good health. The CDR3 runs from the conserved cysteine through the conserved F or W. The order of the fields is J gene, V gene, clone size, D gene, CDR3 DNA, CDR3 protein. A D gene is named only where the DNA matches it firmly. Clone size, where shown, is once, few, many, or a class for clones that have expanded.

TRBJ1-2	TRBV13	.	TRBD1	TGTGCCAGCAGCCAGGACAGGATCTCCTACTATGGCTACACCTTC	CASSQDRISYYGYTF
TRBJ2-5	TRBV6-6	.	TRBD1	TGTGCCAGCACCCCCCGGGACAGCAAGTCCAAAGAGACCCAGTACTTC	CASTPRDSKSKETQYF
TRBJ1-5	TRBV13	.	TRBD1	TGTGCCAGCAGCCCCGGACAGGGGCGGGATCAGCCCCAGCATTTT	CASSPGQGRDQPQHF
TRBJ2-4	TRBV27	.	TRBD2	TGTGCCAGCAGGTCCCTAGCGGGAGGGCCCACCAAAAACATTCAGTACTTC	CASRSLAGGPTKNIQYF
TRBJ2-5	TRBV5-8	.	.	TGTGCCAGCAGTCAGGGGAGCCAAGAGACCCAGTACTTC	CASSQGSQETQYF
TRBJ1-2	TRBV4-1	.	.	TGCGCCAGCAGAACGCCGGGAGGTCGAGGCTACACCTTC	CASRTPGGRGYTF
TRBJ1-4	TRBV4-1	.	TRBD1	TGCGCCAGCAGCCAACCCGGACAGGGTGCCGAAAAACTGTTTTTT	CASSQPGQGAEKLFF
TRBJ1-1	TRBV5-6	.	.	TGTGCCAGCAGCTTCATTACGGACACTGAAGCTTTCTTT	CASSFITDTEAFF
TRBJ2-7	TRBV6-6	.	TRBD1	TGTGCCAGCAGTGGACAGGGCTACGAGCAGTACTTC	CASSGQGYEQYF
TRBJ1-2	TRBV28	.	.	TGTGCCAGCAGTTTAGTCGCGCACCGGGAGGTTACCTTC	CASSLVAHREVTF
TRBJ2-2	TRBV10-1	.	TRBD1	TGCGCCAGCAGTGAGGGGGTGATGACAGGGGAGGACACCGGGGAGCTGTTTTTT	CASSEGVMTGEDTGELFF
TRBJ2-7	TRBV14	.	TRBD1	TGTGCCAGCAGCCCCGGGACAGGGCCCCTTGTTGCCTACGAGCAGTACTTC	CASSPGTGPLVAYEQYF
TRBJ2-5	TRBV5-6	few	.	TGTGCCAGCAGCCTGGGCGGGTCCCGCAGGGAGACCCAGTACTTC	CASSLGGSRRETQYF
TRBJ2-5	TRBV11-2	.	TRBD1	TGTGCCAGCAGCTCAACCGGACAGGGGGCAGGGGAGACCCAGTACTTC	CASSSTGQGAGETQYF
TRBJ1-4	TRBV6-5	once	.	TGTGCCAGCAGTTACTCCGCGACAGCGAATGAAAAACTGTTTTTT	CASSYSATANEKLFF
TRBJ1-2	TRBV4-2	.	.	TGTGCCAGCAGCCAAGATCCGGGGGGCTCAGCTAACTATGGCTACACCTTC	CASSQDPGGSANYGYTF
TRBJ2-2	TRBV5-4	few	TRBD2	TGTGCCAGCAGCTTGGCCCAGCTAGCGGGAGCCGGGGAGCTGTTTTTT	CASSLAQLAGAGELFF
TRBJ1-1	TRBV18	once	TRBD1	TGTGCCAGCTCACCGGACAGGGCTACTGAAGCTTTCTTT	CASSPDRATEAFF
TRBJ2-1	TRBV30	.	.	TGTGCCTGGAGTGTAGGACAGAGCTCCTACAATGAGCAGTTCTTC	CAWSVGQSSYNEQFF
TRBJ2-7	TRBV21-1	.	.	TGTGCCAGCAGCAAGCAAAAAACACCTAGCGGCGGTATCTACGAGCAGTACTTC	CASSKQKTPSGGIYEQYF
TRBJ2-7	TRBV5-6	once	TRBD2	TGTGCCAGCAGCCCTATCGCGGGAGGTTCCTACGAGCAGTACTTC	CASSPIAGGSYEQYF
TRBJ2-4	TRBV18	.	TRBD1	TGTGCCAGCTCACGAACAGGGACAGGAAACATTCAGTACTTC	CASSRTGTGNIQYF
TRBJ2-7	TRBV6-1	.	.	TGTGCCAGCAGTGAAGTGGGGCAGAACTACGAGCAGTACTTC	CASSEVGQNYEQYF
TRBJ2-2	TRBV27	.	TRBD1	TGTGCCAGCAGCTGGACAGGCAACGCCGGGGAGCTGTTTTTT	CASSWTGNAGELFF
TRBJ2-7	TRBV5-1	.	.	TGCGCCAGCAGCCGTGGCACAGGGAGCTCCTACGAGCAGTACTTC	CASSRGTGSSYEQYF
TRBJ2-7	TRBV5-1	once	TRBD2	TGCGCCAGCAGCTCCGGGACTAGCGGGTTCAGCTCCTACGAGCAGTACTTC	CASSSGTSGFSSYEQYF
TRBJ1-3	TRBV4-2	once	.	TGTGCCAGCAGACAGGCTGGGGGGTCCTCTGGAAACACCATATATTTT	CASRQAGGSSGNTIYF